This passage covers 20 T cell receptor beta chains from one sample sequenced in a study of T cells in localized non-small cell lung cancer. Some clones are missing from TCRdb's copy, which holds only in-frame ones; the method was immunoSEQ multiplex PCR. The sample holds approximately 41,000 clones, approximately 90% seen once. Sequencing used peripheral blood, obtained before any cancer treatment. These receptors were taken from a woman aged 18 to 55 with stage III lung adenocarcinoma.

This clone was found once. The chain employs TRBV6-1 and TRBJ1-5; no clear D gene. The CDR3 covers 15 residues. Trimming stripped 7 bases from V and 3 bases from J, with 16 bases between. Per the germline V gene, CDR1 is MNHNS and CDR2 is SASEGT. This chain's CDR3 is CASTHLMELNQPQHF. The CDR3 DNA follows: TGTGCCAGCACCCATTTGATGGAACTCAATCAGCCCCAGCATTTT.

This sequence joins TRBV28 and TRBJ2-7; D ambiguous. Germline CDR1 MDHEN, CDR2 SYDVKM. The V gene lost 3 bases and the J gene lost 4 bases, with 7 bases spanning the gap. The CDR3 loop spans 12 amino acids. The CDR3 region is CASSLVGYEQYF. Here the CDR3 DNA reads TGTGCCAGCAGTTTGGTAGGGTACGAGCAGTACTTC.

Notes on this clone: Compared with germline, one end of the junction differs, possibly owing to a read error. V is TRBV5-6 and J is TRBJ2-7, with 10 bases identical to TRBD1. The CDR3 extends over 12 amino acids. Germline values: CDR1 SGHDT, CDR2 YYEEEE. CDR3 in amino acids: CASSTSGTGATF. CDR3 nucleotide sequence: TGTGCCAGCAGCACCTCCGGGACAGGGGCTACATTC.

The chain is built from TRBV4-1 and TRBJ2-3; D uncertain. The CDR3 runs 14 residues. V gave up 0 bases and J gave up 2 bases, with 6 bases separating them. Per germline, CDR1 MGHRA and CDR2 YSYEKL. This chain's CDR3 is CASSQDAPTDTQYF. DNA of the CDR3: TGCGCCAGCAGCCAAGATGCCCCCACAGATACGCAGTATTTT.

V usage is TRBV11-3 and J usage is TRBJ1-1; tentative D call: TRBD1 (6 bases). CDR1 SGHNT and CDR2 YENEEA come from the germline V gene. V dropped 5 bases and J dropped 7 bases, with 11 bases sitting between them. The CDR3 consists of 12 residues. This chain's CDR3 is CASSRGGGEAFF. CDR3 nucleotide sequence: TGTGCCAGCAGCCGAGGGGGAGGTGAAGCTTTCTTT.

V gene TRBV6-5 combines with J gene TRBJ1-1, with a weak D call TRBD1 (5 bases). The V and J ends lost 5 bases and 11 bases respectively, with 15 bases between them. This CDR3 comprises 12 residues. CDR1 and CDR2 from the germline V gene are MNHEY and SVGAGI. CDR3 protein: CASSPRGVKAFF. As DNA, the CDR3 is TGTGCCAGCAGTCCCCGAGGGGTAAAGGCTTTCTTT.

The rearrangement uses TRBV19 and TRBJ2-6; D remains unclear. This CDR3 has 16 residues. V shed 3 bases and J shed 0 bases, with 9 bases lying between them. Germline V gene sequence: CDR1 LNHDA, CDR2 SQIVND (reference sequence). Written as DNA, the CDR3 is TGTGCCAGTAGTATTACTACAAACTCTGGGGCCAACGTCCTGACTTTC. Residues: CASSITTNSGANVLTF.

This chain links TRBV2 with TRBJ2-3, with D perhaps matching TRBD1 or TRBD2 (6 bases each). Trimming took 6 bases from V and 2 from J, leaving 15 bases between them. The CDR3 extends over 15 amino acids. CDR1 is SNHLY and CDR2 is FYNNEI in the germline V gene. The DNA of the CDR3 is TGTGCCAGCAGCGTTAGGGGGGTACTCACAGATACGCAGTATTTT. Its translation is CASSVRGVLTDTQYF.

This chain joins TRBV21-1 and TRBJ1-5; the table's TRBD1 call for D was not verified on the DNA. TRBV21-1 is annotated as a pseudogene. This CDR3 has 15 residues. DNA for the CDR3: TGTGCCAGCAGCAAGGAAGGGGTGACTAATCAGCCCCAGCATTTT. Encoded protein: CASSKEGVTNQPQHF.

The CDR3, as DNA: TGTGCCAGTCGCCCAAACAGGGGGACTGGAAACACCATATATTTT. Residues: CASRPNRGTGNTIYF. The chain recombines TRBV19 with TRBJ1-3; 8 bases map to TRBD1. The CDR3 contains 15 residues. CDR1 LNHDA and CDR2 SQIVND come from the germline V gene (reference sequence). V lost 8 bases and J lost 2; bases outside the gene matches: 8.

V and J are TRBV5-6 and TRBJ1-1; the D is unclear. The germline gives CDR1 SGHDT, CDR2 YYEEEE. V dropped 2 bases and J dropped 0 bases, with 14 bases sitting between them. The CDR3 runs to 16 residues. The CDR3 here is CASSFSLRTLNTEAFF. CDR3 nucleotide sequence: TGTGCCAGCAGCTTTAGTCTTAGGACTCTGAACACTGAAGCTTTCTTT.

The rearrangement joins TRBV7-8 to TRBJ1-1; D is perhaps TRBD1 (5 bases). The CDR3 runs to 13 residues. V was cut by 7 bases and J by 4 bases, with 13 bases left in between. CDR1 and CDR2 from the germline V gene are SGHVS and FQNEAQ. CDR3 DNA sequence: TGTGCCAGCACTGGGGGGTTAACCACTGAAGCTTTCTTT. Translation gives CASTGGLTTEAFF.

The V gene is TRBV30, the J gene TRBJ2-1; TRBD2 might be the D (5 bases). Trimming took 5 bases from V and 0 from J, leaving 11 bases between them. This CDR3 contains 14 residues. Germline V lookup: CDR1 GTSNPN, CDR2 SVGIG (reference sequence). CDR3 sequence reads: CAWRGLSSYNEQFF. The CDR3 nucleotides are TGTGCCTGGCGAGGACTCAGCTCCTACAATGAGCAGTTCTTC.

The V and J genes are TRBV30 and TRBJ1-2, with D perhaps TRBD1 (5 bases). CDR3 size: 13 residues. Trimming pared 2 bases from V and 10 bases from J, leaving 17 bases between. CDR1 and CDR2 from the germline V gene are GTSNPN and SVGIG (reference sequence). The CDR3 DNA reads TGTGCCTGGAGTAGGGGCCCATATATGACCTACACCTTC. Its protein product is CAWSRGPYMTYTF. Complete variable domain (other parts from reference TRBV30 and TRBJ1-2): SQTIHQWPATLVQPVGSPLSLECTVEGTSNPNLYWYRQAAGRGLQLLFYSVGIGQISSEVPQNLSASRPQDRQFILSSKKLLLSDSGFYLCAWSRGPYMTYTFGSGTRLTVV.

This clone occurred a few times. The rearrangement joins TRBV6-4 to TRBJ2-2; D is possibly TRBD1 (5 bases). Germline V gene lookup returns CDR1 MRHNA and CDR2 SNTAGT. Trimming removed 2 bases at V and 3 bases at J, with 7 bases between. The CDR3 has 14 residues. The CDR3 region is CASSDQGDTGELFF. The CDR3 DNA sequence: TGTGCCAGCAGTGACCAGGGTGACACCGGGGAGCTGTTTTTT.

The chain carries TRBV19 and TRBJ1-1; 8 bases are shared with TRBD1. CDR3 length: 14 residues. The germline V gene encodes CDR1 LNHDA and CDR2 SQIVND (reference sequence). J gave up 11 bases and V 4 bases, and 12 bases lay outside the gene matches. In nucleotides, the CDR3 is TGTGCCAGTAGTAACCCCCCCGAACAGGGGGAGGCTTTCTTT. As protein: CASSNPPEQGEAFF.

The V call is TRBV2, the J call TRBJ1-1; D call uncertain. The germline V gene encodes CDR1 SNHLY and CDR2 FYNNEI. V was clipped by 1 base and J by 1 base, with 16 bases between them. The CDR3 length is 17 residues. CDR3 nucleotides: TGTGCCAGCAGTGAAGAAGGCGGTTCTACTAGGAACACTGAAGCTTTCTTT. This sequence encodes CASSEEGGSTRNTEAFF.

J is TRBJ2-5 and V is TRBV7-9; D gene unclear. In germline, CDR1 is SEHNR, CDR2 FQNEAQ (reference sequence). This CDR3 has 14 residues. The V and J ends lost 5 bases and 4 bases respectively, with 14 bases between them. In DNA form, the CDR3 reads TGTGCCAGCAGCCTCGGACGTACGTTAGAGACCCAGTACTTC. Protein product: CASSLGRTLETQYF.

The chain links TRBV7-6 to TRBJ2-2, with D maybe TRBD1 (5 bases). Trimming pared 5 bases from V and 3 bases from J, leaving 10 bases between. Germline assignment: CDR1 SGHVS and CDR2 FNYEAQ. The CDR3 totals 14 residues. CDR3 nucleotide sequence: TGTGCCAGCAGCCGTCAGGGTTACACCGGGGAGCTGTTTTTT. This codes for CASSRQGYTGELFF.

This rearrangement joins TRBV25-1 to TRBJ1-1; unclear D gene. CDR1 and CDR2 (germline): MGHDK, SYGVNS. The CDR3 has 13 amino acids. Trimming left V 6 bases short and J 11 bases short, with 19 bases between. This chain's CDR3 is CASSLTDFMGAFF. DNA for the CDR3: TGTGCCAGCAGCTTAACTGACTTTATGGGGGCTTTCTTT.